One and the same sample provided the 9 T cell receptor beta chains below, sequenced in a study of cytomegalovirus exposure and HLA in healthy donors (dated by TCRdb to about 2017). Libraries were prepared through the immunoSEQ multiplex PCR assay. A mixture of 60 forward primers for TCR Vbeta segments and 13 reverse primers for TCR Jbeta segments was used in the multiplex PCR. As stored in TCRdb, this immuneACCESS dataset retains in-frame rearrangements with V and J assigned. A fraction of the clones does not appear; measured against another copy, unresolved V genes explain less than half of the discrepancy, and the remainder lacks a known reason. This sample lists approximately 260,000 clones; around four fifths were detected once. The leading ten clones occupy 1.5% to 2.5% of the sample. Sequencing used PBMCs. The receptors originated from a woman aged 40 to 55 in good health and CMV-seropositive.

Here the CDR3 DNA reads TGTGCCAGCAGCTTTCAAGAGTTTAGAGGGGGCGATAACACTGAAGCTTTCTTT. Translated: CASSFQEFRGGDNTEAFF. V is TRBV5-6 and J is TRBJ1-1; 7 bases are shared with TRBD1. The V segment lost 2 bases and the J segment 2 bases; nucleotides outside the gene matches: 15. Germline assignment: CDR1 SGHDT and CDR2 YYEEEE. The CDR3 covers 18 residues.

In nucleotides, the CDR3 is TGTGCCAGCAGTTACTCGCCCCGAGGGAGCGGTGAAAAACTGTTTTTT. This sequence encodes CASSYSPRGSGEKLFF. The chain employs TRBV6-5 and TRBJ1-4, with D unclear. Germline assignment: CDR1 MNHEY and CDR2 SVGAGI. Between the trimmed V and J ends, which lost 0 bases and 7 bases, there was a span of 15 bases. The CDR3 sequence is 16 residues long.

This sequence joins TRBV19 and TRBJ2-6, with a weak D call TRBD1 (5 bases). The V end lost 0 bases, the J end lost 7 bases, and 16 bases lay between the germline ends. Germline V lookup: CDR1 LNHDA, CDR2 SQIVND (reference sequence). CDR3 size: 17 residues. This chain's CDR3 is CASSIDPQGPDANVLTF. The CDR3 bases are TGTGCCAGTAGTATAGATCCCCAGGGCCCTGACGCCAACGTCCTGACTTTC.

Concerning this clone: The junction departs from the called germline gene at one end, perhaps through a read error. The same CDR3 can be traced to other DNA sequences in this sample. The chain links TRBV29-1 to TRBJ2-1; 7 bases map to TRBD1. This CDR3 is built from 16 residues. CDR1 is SQVTM and CDR2 is ANQGSEA in the germline V gene. The CDR3 is CSVDDIPGQPYNEQFF. In nucleotides, the CDR3 is TGCAGCGTTGACGATATCCCGGGACAGCCATACAATGAGCAATTCTTC.

This clone was detected once. The genes are TRBV20-1 and TRBJ1-5; D perhaps matches TRBD1 (5 bases). This CDR3 has 10 amino acids. Looked up from germline, CDR1 is DFQATT and CDR2 is SNEGSKA (reference sequence). Trimming pared 7 bases from V and 7 bases from J, leaving 8 bases between. This CDR3 reads CSGGGQPQHF. Here the CDR3 DNA reads TGCAGTGGGGGGGGACAGCCCCAGCATTTT.

This clone was counted a single time. This sequence joins TRBV7-9 and TRBJ2-1; possibly TRBD1 for D (6 bases). CDR1 is SEHNR and CDR2 is FQNEAQ in the germline V gene (reference sequence). The V end lost 5 bases, the J end lost 7 bases, and 9 bases lay between the germline ends. The CDR3 is 12 residues long. The CDR3 DNA follows: TGTGCCAGCAGCCCTCAGGGGAATGAGCAGTTCTTC. Protein sequence: CASSPQGNEQFF.

CDR3 sequence: CASRYKSGGQGYTGELFF. The CDR3 DNA is TGTGCCAGCAGGTATAAGTCTGGGGGACAGGGATACACCGGGGAGCTGTTTTTT. V gene TRBV4-2 combines with J gene TRBJ2-2; 9 bases are shared with TRBD1. Trimming took 6 bases from V and 3 from J; bases not matched to a gene: 14. The CDR3 has 18 amino acids. Germline V CDR1 and CDR2: LGHNA, YNFKEQ.

The chain joins TRBV29-1 to TRBJ2-7; 12 bases agree with TRBD2. CDR3 size: 15 residues. V dropped 4 bases and J dropped 4; count of bases not matched to a gene: 8. Germline V gene sequence: CDR1 SQVTM, CDR2 ANQGSEA. CDR3 in DNA: TGCAGCGTTGGGCTAGCGGGAGGGCCCGCGTACGAGCAGTACTTC. It encodes CSVGLAGGPAYEQYF.

The chain carries TRBV19 and TRBJ2-2, with 7 nucleotides matching TRBD1. Germline assignment: CDR1 LNHDA and CDR2 SQIVND (reference sequence). The CDR3 extends over 16 amino acids. Trimming at V came to 5 bases and at J to 8 bases, leaving 14 bases not matched to a gene. CDR3: CASSADRVLGLGELFF. In nucleotides, the CDR3 is TGTGCCAGTAGTGCAGACAGGGTATTAGGGTTAGGGGAGCTGTTTTTT.